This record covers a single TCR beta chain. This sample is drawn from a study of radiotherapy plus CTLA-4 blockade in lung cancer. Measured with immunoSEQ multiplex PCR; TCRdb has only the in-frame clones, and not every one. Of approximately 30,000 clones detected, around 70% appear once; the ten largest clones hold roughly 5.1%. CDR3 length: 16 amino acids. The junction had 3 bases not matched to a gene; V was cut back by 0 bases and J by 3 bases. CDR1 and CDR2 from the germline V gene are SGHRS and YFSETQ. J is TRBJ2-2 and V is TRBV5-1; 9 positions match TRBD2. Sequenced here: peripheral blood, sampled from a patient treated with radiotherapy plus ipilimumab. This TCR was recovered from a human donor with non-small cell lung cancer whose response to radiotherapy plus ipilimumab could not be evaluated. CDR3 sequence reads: CASSLALAGYTGELFF. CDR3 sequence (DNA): TGCGCCAGCAGCTTGGCGCTAGCGGGGTACACCGGGGAGCTGTTTTTT. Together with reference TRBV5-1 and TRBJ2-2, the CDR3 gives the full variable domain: KAGVTQTPRYLIKTRGQQVTLSCSPISGHRSVSWYQQTPGQGLQFLFEYFSETQRNKGNFPGRFSGRQFSNSRSEMNVSTLELGDSALYLCASSLALAGYTGELFFGEGSRLTVL.